Listed below are T cell receptor beta chains from one sample, sequenced in a study of blood T cell repertoires in COVID-19. Only in-frame clones appear in the TCRdb table, and some are missing; sequencing was by immunoSEQ multiplex PCR. This repertoire shows 290,000 or so clones, about four fifths found once; its top ten account for about 5%. Sequences were obtained from PBMCs or T cells enriched from blood (not recorded which). These receptors were obtained from a man aged 35 to 55 who had been exposed to COVID-19. Both conserved end residues are part of each CDR3. The order of the fields is J gene, clone size, V gene, D gene, CDR3 DNA, CDR3 protein. The D gene is left open where the match is weak. Expanded clones get a size class; other rows say once, few or many, or leave the size out.

j_call: TRBJ2-1; clone_size: .; v_call: TRBV25-1; d_call: .; cdr3_nt: TGTGCCAGCAGTGAAGACGGGGGAGATTACAATGAGCAGTTCTTC; cdr3_aa: CASSEDGGDYNEQFF
j_call: TRBJ1-3; clone_size: .; v_call: TRBV6-5; d_call: .; cdr3_nt: TGTGCCAGCGACACGAAACGAAACACCATATATTTT; cdr3_aa: CASDTKRNTIYF
j_call: TRBJ2-1; clone_size: .; v_call: TRBV27; d_call: .; cdr3_nt: TGTGCCAGCAGTACCGGAGCCTACCATGAGCAGTTCTTC; cdr3_aa: CASSTGAYHEQFF
j_call: TRBJ1-5; clone_size: .; v_call: TRBV30; d_call: .; cdr3_nt: TGTGCCTGGAGTGTGGGAGACAATCAGCCCCAGCATTTT; cdr3_aa: CAWSVGDNQPQHF
j_call: TRBJ2-7; clone_size: .; v_call: TRBV30; d_call: TRBD1; cdr3_nt: TGTGCCTGGGCCCGGACAGGGCCCTACGAGCAGTACTTC; cdr3_aa: CAWARTGPYEQYF
j_call: TRBJ2-5; clone_size: .; v_call: TRBV19; d_call: TRBD1; cdr3_nt: TGTGCCAGTACTAAGACAGGGACCGGGCAAGAGACCCAGTACTTC; cdr3_aa: CASTKTGTGQETQYF
j_call: TRBJ2-4; clone_size: .; v_call: TRBV12-5; d_call: TRBD2; cdr3_nt: TGTGCTAGTGGTTTGACCAGTAGCGGGAGGCTTGCCAAAAACATTCAGTACTTC; cdr3_aa: CASGLTSSGRLAKNIQYF
j_call: TRBJ1-3; clone_size: few; v_call: TRBV3-1/TRBV3-2; d_call: .; cdr3_nt: TGTGCCAGCAGTTTTTCAGGCTACTCTGGAAACACCATATATTTT; cdr3_aa: CASSFSGYSGNTIYF
j_call: TRBJ2-3; clone_size: .; v_call: TRBV9; d_call: .; cdr3_nt: TGTGCCAGCAGCGTAGCAGGGGTCGCGGCAGATACGCAGTATTTT; cdr3_aa: CASSVAGVAADTQYF
j_call: TRBJ1-4; clone_size: few; v_call: TRBV27; d_call: TRBD1; cdr3_nt: TGTGCCAGCCAGGGGGCGCATCGGCCTAATGAAAAACTGTTTTTT; cdr3_aa: CASQGAHRPNEKLFF
j_call: TRBJ1-5; clone_size: .; v_call: TRBV2; d_call: .; cdr3_nt: TGTGCCAGCAGTGACCTCGGTGGTTCTCGGTTCTTGCATTTT; cdr3_aa: CASSDLGGSRFLHF
j_call: TRBJ2-7; clone_size: .; v_call: TRBV27; d_call: TRBD2; cdr3_nt: TGTGCCAGCAGTTCCTTTAGCGGGAAAGACGTCTACGAGCAGTACTTC; cdr3_aa: CASSSFSGKDVYEQYF
j_call: TRBJ1-4; clone_size: few; v_call: TRBV4-1; d_call: TRBD1; cdr3_nt: TGCGCCAGCAGCCTCGCCGGGACAGGGCCGGCAAAACTGTTTTTT; cdr3_aa: CASSLAGTGPAKLFF
j_call: TRBJ2-3; clone_size: .; v_call: TRBV9; d_call: .; cdr3_nt: TGTGCCAGCAGCCTAGGAAGCGATACCCCGGATACGCAGTATTTT; cdr3_aa: CASSLGSDTPDTQYF
j_call: TRBJ1-1; clone_size: .; v_call: TRBV5-4; d_call: .; cdr3_nt: TGTGCCAGCAGCCTACAGAGGAACACTGAAGCTTTCTTT; cdr3_aa: CASSLQRNTEAFF
j_call: TRBJ1-1; clone_size: .; v_call: TRBV29-1; d_call: .; cdr3_nt: TGCAGCGCCCACTACACTGAAGCTTTCTTT; cdr3_aa: CSAHYTEAFF
j_call: TRBJ1-6; clone_size: few; v_call: TRBV6-5; d_call: TRBD1; cdr3_nt: TGTGCCAGCAGTAAGACAGGGGCTGATTCACCCCTCCACTTT; cdr3_aa: CASSKTGADSPLHF
j_call: TRBJ1-6; clone_size: .; v_call: TRBV11-2; d_call: .; cdr3_nt: TGTGCCAGCAGCTTAGTTGTTCTAGGCTATAATTCACCCCTCCACTTT; cdr3_aa: CASSLVVLGYNSPLHF
j_call: TRBJ2-7; clone_size: .; v_call: TRBV30; d_call: TRBD1; cdr3_nt: TGTGCCTGGAGTGAACGGCTAACCCGGGACAGGCCTTACGAGCAGTACTTC; cdr3_aa: CAWSERLTRDRPYEQYF
j_call: TRBJ2-1; clone_size: .; v_call: TRBV11-2; d_call: .; cdr3_nt: TGTGCCAGCAGCTTAGATCGATCGGGGAATGAGCAGTTCTTC; cdr3_aa: CASSLDRSGNEQFF
j_call: TRBJ1-2; clone_size: .; v_call: TRBV30; d_call: .; cdr3_nt: TGTGCCTGGAGGGGGGAGGTCGGTGGCTACACCTTC; cdr3_aa: CAWRGEVGGYTF
j_call: TRBJ1-1; clone_size: .; v_call: TRBV5-8; d_call: .; cdr3_nt: TGTGCCAGCAGCTTGGGGCAGGGAGGATTGGATACTGAAGCTTTCTTT; cdr3_aa: CASSLGQGGLDTEAFF
j_call: TRBJ2-4; clone_size: .; v_call: TRBV9; d_call: TRBD2; cdr3_nt: TGTGCCAGCGGGGAGGGCCAAGCCAAAAACATTCAGTACTTC; cdr3_aa: CASGEGQAKNIQYF
j_call: TRBJ2-7; clone_size: .; v_call: TRBV20-1; d_call: TRBD1; cdr3_nt: TGCAGTGCTAGTCAAAGTCCGATAGGGGGCAGCTACGAGCAGTACTTC; cdr3_aa: CSASQSPIGGSYEQYF
j_call: TRBJ2-1; clone_size: .; v_call: TRBV19; d_call: .; cdr3_nt: TGTGCCAGTAGGGAGTCGGTCTACAATGAGCAGTTCTTC; cdr3_aa: CASRESVYNEQFF
j_call: TRBJ1-1; clone_size: .; v_call: TRBV3-1/TRBV3-2; d_call: .; cdr3_nt: TGTGCCAGCAGGGGGGCGAACACTGAAGCTTTCTTT; cdr3_aa: CASRGANTEAFF
j_call: TRBJ2-7; clone_size: .; v_call: TRBV9; d_call: .; cdr3_nt: TGTGCCAGCAGCGTAGATCCGACAAGCTCCTACGAGCAGTACTTC; cdr3_aa: CASSVDPTSSYEQYF
j_call: TRBJ2-2; clone_size: few; v_call: TRBV2; d_call: .; cdr3_nt: TGTGCCAGCATTCCAGGGGGGACCGGGGAGCTGTTTTTT; cdr3_aa: CASIPGGTGELFF
j_call: TRBJ2-7; clone_size: .; v_call: TRBV27; d_call: TRBD2; cdr3_nt: TGTGCCAGCAGTCCCCTTTACCGACTAGCGGGAGACGAGCAGTACTTC; cdr3_aa: CASSPLYRLAGDEQYF
j_call: TRBJ2-1; clone_size: .; v_call: TRBV6-6; d_call: .; cdr3_nt: TGTGCCAGCAACCGGGAGAGAAATTACAATGAGCAGTTCTTC; cdr3_aa: CASNRERNYNEQFF
j_call: TRBJ2-7; clone_size: .; v_call: TRBV30; d_call: TRBD1; cdr3_nt: TGTGCCTGGACGAGGGACAGGGGACACGAGCAGTACTTC; cdr3_aa: CAWTRDRGHEQYF
j_call: TRBJ1-3; clone_size: .; v_call: TRBV27; d_call: TRBD1; cdr3_nt: TGTGCCAGCAGTTTAGAGGACAGGGAAGGAAACACCATATATTTT; cdr3_aa: CASSLEDREGNTIYF
j_call: TRBJ1-6; clone_size: .; v_call: TRBV27; d_call: .; cdr3_nt: TGTGCCAGCAGTCCCGCTCGACAGTCCCTTAATTCACCCCTCCACTTT; cdr3_aa: CASSPARQSLNSPLHF
j_call: TRBJ1-2; clone_size: .; v_call: TRBV6-5; d_call: .; cdr3_nt: TGTGCCAGCAGTTACGGCAGAAACTATGGCTACACCTTC; cdr3_aa: CASSYGRNYGYTF
j_call: TRBJ2-2; clone_size: .; v_call: TRBV7-7; d_call: .; cdr3_nt: TGTGCTAGCAGAGGGAGCGCGAACACCGGGGAGCTGTTTTTT; cdr3_aa: CASRGSANTGELFF
j_call: TRBJ2-1; clone_size: .; v_call: TRBV3-1/TRBV3-2; d_call: .; cdr3_nt: TGTGCCAGCAGCCTCTCCCATGAGCAGTTCTTC; cdr3_aa: CASSLSHEQFF
j_call: TRBJ1-6; clone_size: .; v_call: TRBV2; d_call: .; cdr3_nt: TGTGCCAGCAGTGAAGGCCGGTATAATTCACCCCTCCACTTT; cdr3_aa: CASSEGRYNSPLHF
j_call: TRBJ2-3; clone_size: .; v_call: TRBV27; d_call: TRBD2; cdr3_nt: TGTGCCAGCAGTTTGACTAGCGGGAGCGTGGATACGCAGTATTTT; cdr3_aa: CASSLTSGSVDTQYF
j_call: TRBJ1-1; clone_size: .; v_call: TRBV18; d_call: .; cdr3_nt: TGTGCCAGCTCACCAGAGGGAAACACTGAAGCTTTCTTT; cdr3_aa: CASSPEGNTEAFF
j_call: TRBJ1-1; clone_size: once; v_call: TRBV10-3; d_call: TRBD1; cdr3_nt: TGTGCCATCAGTCCAGACAGGGGGGCGCCAATAGCTTTCTTT; cdr3_aa: CAISPDRGAPIAFF
j_call: TRBJ1-3; clone_size: .; v_call: TRBV18; d_call: .; cdr3_nt: TGTGCCAGCTCACCTAAACAGAGCTCTGGAAACACCATATATTTT; cdr3_aa: CASSPKQSSGNTIYF
j_call: TRBJ1-3; clone_size: .; v_call: TRBV27; d_call: .; cdr3_nt: TGTGCCAGCAGTTCCGGAGGGTATGGAAACACCATATATTTT; cdr3_aa: CASSSGGYGNTIYF
j_call: TRBJ2-7; clone_size: .; v_call: TRBV6-5; d_call: .; cdr3_nt: TGTGCCAGCAGACCGCTGGGGGGGCTAAGGGAGCAGTACTTC; cdr3_aa: CASRPLGGLREQYF
j_call: TRBJ1-2; clone_size: .; v_call: TRBV27; d_call: TRBD1; cdr3_nt: TGTGCCAGCAGTTTGCAAAGGGGGCTCTATGGCTACACCTTC; cdr3_aa: CASSLQRGLYGYTF
j_call: TRBJ2-2; clone_size: .; v_call: TRBV14; d_call: TRBD1; cdr3_nt: TGTGCCAGTAGACAGGGGACGAACACCGGGGAGCTGTTTTTT; cdr3_aa: CASRQGTNTGELFF